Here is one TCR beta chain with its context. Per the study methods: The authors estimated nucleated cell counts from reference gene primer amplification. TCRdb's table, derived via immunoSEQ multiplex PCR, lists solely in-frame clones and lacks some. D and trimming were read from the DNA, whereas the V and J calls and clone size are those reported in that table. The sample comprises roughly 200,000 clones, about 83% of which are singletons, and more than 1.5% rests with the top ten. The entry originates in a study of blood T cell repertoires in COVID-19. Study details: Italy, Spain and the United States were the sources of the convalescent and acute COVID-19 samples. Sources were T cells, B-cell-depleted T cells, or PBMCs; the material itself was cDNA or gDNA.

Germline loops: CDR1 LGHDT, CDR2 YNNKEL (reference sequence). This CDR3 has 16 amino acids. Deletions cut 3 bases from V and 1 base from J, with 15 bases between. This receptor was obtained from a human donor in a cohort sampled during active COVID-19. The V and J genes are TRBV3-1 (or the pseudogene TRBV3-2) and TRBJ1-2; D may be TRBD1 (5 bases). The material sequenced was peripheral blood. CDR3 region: CASSQTTGADNYGYTF. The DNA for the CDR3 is TGTGCCAGCAGCCAGACCACAGGCGCCGATAACTATGGCTACACCTTC.